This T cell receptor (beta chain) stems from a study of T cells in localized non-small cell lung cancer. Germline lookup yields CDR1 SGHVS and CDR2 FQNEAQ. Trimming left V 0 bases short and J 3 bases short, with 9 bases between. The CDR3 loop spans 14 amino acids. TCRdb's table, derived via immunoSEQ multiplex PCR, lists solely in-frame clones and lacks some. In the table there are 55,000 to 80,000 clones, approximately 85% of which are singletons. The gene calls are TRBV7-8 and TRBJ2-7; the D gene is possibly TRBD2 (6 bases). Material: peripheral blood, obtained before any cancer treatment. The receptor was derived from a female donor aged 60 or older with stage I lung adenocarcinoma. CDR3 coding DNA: TGTGCCAGCAGCTTAGCTGGAGGGAACTACGAGCAGTACTTC. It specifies CASSLAGGNYEQYF.